The entry below describes one T cell receptor beta chain. Its cognate antigen has yet to be identified. Base qualities are not recorded, but no much larger clone differs from it by a single base. The CDR3, from cysteine to phenylalanine, totals 14 residues. Only the CDR3 DNA stays, 42 bases, in frame from base 1. Deletion took 5 bases off V and 0 bases off J, with a span of 11 bases between the germline ends. The record originates from a study of metastatic and nonmetastatic thyroid tumors (dated by TCRdb to 2020 to 2021). Concerning the study at large: For patients with malignant and with benign thyroid disease, the researchers compared repertoires between peripheral blood samples and tumor or nodule tissue samples. Here is what the overall study found, with its caveats: In both blood and tumor samples, malignant tumors were reported to have significantly higher TCR beta diversity than benign nodules.

Before undergoing thyroid surgery, none of the patients had been given any kind of treatment. Using T-cell receptor beta sequencing, the study looked back at clinical samples from patients collected from about 2011 to 2018. The method was PCR. Instrument on record: Illumina HiSeq 4000. The TCR beta-chain CDR3 region of each patient was profiled by high-throughput sequencing. For the original study's pipeline: A classifier to discriminate distant-metastatic papillary thyroid cancer patients was built from CDR3 differences across clinicopathological groups. The Shannon index was used to assess repertoire diversity, and the Morisita-Horn index was used to assess tumor-blood repertoire similarity. TCRdb reworked the public reads: Q25 trimming with fastp, MiXCR clone assembly, productive beta chains retained. Here the V and J calls rest on TCRdb's processing, not on the authors' analysis. The sample data list tens of thousands of clones, and around a quarter of these were observed just once. Roughly 3% of the sample rests with the top ten.

This sequence was found in a male donor with papillary thyroid cancer or a benign thyroid nodule (not recorded which). Some clones in this sample may be carry-over from other donors' samples. The sequencing sample was made of blood. Recombination linked TRBV12-3 or TRBV12-4 to TRBJ2-7, with no confident D gene call. The CDR3 reads CASSPDPSSYEQYF. The sequenced DNA is TGTGCCAGCAGTCCCGACCCGAGCTCCTACGAGCAGTACTTC.